The 21 T cell receptor beta chains below all came from one sample that was sequenced in a study of shared clonotypes between healthy human individuals. Generated by immunoSEQ multiplex PCR, the TCRdb table keeps only in-frame clones and is missing some. Of 2 million to 3 million clones listed, roughly 93% were seen once; the top ten hold 0.36%. Specimen: naive CD4+ T cells from PBMCs. Regarding subset: CD45RA+ positively selected. The source is a man aged 18 to 30 in good health. Some clones in this sample may be carry-over from other donors' samples.

V is TRBV4-2 and J is TRBJ2-2; D remains ambiguous. The length of the CDR3 is 14 residues. The ends were cut back, 1 base at V and 5 bases at J, with 8 bases in the middle. Germline-derived CDR1 and CDR2 are LGHNA and YNFKEQ. CDR3 DNA: TGTGCCAGCAGCCAAGCCCCCGAGACCGGGGAGCTGTTTTTT. Protein sequence: CASSQAPETGELFF.

The rearrangement links TRBV9 to TRBJ2-7, with 9 positions matching TRBD1. The CDR3 covers 17 residues. Germline-derived CDR1 and CDR2 are SGDLS and YYNGEE. The junction had 15 bases not matched to a gene; V was cut back by 4 bases and J by 4 bases. The CDR3 sequence is CASSHSNDRDRVYEQYF. For the CDR3, the DNA is TGTGCCAGCAGCCACTCAAACGACCGGGACAGGGTGTACGAGCAGTACTTC.

The V call is TRBV4-2, the J call TRBJ2-1; D is perhaps TRBD2 (6 bases). Germline V lookup: CDR1 LGHNA, CDR2 YNFKEQ. This CDR3 is 16 amino acids long. Trimming took off 3 bases at V and 8 bases at J, with 20 bases between the two ends. CDR3 protein: CASSHSLSRELDEQFF. The CDR3 bases are TGTGCCAGCAGCCACTCCCTATCACGGGAGTTGGATGAGCAGTTCTTC.

The CDR3 sequence is CASSLAISGIAYNEQFF. The CDR3 region has the DNA TGTGCCAGCAGCTTAGCTATTAGCGGGATAGCCTACAATGAGCAGTTCTTC. The chain has TRBV7-9 and TRBJ2-1; 8 nucleotides align to TRBD2. Germline loops: CDR1 SEHNR, CDR2 FQNEAQ (reference sequence). Trimming removed 0 bases from V and 2 bases from J; junction bases left unmatched: 6. The CDR3 is 17 amino acids. Looking up the rest from reference TRBV7-9 and TRBJ2-1 gives the full variable domain: DTGVSQNPRHKITKRGQNVTFRCDPISEHNRLYWYRQTLGQGPEFLTYFQNEAQLEKSRLLSDRFSAERPKGSFSTLEIQRTEQGDSAMYLCASSLAISGIAYNEQFFGPGTRLTVL.

In DNA form, the CDR3 reads TGTGCCAGCAGCTTATTGCCTATAAATCAGCCCCAGCATTTT. Translation: CASSLLPINQPQHF. This chain joins TRBV7-2 and TRBJ1-5; D unresolved. This CDR3 spans 14 amino acids. Deletions cut 2 bases from V and 4 bases from J, with 9 bases between. Germline CDR1 SGHTA, CDR2 FQGNSA. Drawing the rest from reference TRBV7-2 and TRBJ1-5, the complete variable domain is GAGVSQSPSNKVTEKGKDVELRCDPISGHTALYWYRQSLGQGLEFLIYFQGNSAPDKSGLPSDRFSAERTGGSVSTLTIQRTQQEDSAVYLCASSLLPINQPQHFGDGTRLSIL.

For the CDR3, the DNA is TGTGCCAGCAGCCAGACTAGCGGGAACACCGGGGAGCTGTTTTTT. This sequence encodes CASSQTSGNTGELFF. The genes are TRBV14 and TRBJ2-2, with 9 bases matching TRBD2. Germline trimming cut 3 bases from V and 1 base from J; bases unmatched to any gene: 0. The CDR3 length is 15 residues. Germline assignment: CDR1 SGHDN and CDR2 FVKESK.

This clone was seen once. The chain couples TRBV5-4 to TRBJ2-3; 9 nucleotides align to TRBD2. Germline assignment: CDR1 SGHNT and CDR2 YYREEE (reference sequence). V lost 3 bases, J lost 4 bases, and 6 bases stayed unmatched. CDR3 length: 15 residues. The CDR3 nucleotides are TGTGCCAGCAGCTATAGCGGGAGTGCGGCAGATACGCAGTATTTT. This codes for CASSYSGSAADTQYF.

V usage is TRBV5-1 and J usage is TRBJ1-3; no definite D call. V shed 4 bases and J shed 1 base, with 9 bases lying between them. Germline values: CDR1 SGHRS, CDR2 YFSETQ. The CDR3 consists of 14 residues. In nucleotides, the CDR3 is TGCGCCAGCAGCCCTTCTGGGTCTGGAAACACCATATATTTT. Protein: CASSPSGSGNTIYF.

The CDR3 is CASSLGVGVAQETQYF. In DNA, the CDR3 is TGTGCCAGCAGCTTGGGTGTAGGGGTAGCACAAGAGACCCAGTACTTC. The chain uses TRBV5-4 and TRBJ2-5; TRBD1 is a possible D gene (5 bases). CDR3 size: 16 residues. Germline V gives CDR1 SGHNT, CDR2 YYREEE (reference sequence). Trimming removed 0 bases at V and 2 bases at J, with 14 bases between.

J is TRBJ1-3 and V is TRBV10-3; TRBD1 matches at 11 bases. CDR1 and CDR2 from the germline V gene are ENHRY and SYGVKD. V gave up 0 bases and J gave up 0 bases; unmatched junction bases: 7. CDR3 size: 19 residues. The CDR3, as DNA: TGTGCCATCAGTGAGTCTGGGACAGGGGGACCGAGCTCTGGAAACACCATATATTTT. Residues: CAISESGTGGPSSGNTIYF.

The CDR3 region is CASSLASPAPPAGYTF. Here the CDR3 DNA reads TGTGCCAGCAGCTTGGCCAGTCCCGCTCCCCCCGCAGGCTACACCTTC. The chain employs TRBV5-6 and TRBJ1-2; D ambiguous. The germline CDR1 and CDR2 sequences are SGHDT and YYEEEE. The CDR3 is 16 residues long. Trimming pared 0 bases from V and 8 bases from J, leaving 20 bases between.

The chain uses TRBV5-1 and TRBJ2-3; no clear D. The ends were cut back, 0 bases at V and 3 bases at J, with 8 bases in the middle. The V gene's germline CDR1 is SGHRS and CDR2 YFSETQ. The CDR3 length is 14 residues. CDR3 amino acids: CASSLGVTTDTQYF. The CDR3 bases are TGCGCCAGCAGCTTGGGGGTCACAACAGATACGCAGTATTTT. The variable domain in full, completed from reference TRBV5-1 and TRBJ2-3, reads KAGVTQTPRYLIKTRGQQVTLSCSPISGHRSVSWYQQTPGQGLQFLFEYFSETQRNKGNFPGRFSGRQFSNSRSEMNVSTLELGDSALYLCASSLGVTTDTQYFGPGTRLTVL.

This chain connects TRBV5-6 to TRBJ2-1; no definite D call. The CDR3 spans 14 residues. Germline assignment: CDR1 SGHDT and CDR2 YYEEEE. V shed 0 bases and J shed 4 bases, with 8 bases lying between them. The CDR3 here is CASSLVDGYNEQFF. The DNA for the CDR3 is TGTGCCAGCAGCTTGGTGGACGGATACAATGAGCAGTTCTTC.

CDR3 amino acids: CASSSTHALLHHEQYF. CDR3 nucleotides: TGTGCCAGCAGTTCGACCCATGCTCTCCTCCACCACGAGCAGTACTTC. J is TRBJ2-7 and V is TRBV28; no definite D call. Trimming left V 4 bases short and J 5 bases short, with 21 bases between. CDR3 length equals 16 residues. Germline CDR1 reads MDHEN; CDR2 reads SYDVKM.

This chain connects TRBV7-9 to TRBJ2-5; 8 bases are a match to TRBD1. The V segment lost 4 bases and the J segment 4 bases; nucleotides outside the gene matches: 5. Germline V lookup: CDR1 SEHNR, CDR2 FQNEAQ (reference sequence). The CDR3 totals 14 residues. The CDR3 DNA sequence: TGTGCCAGCAGCTCGACAGGGGTGGGAGAGACCCAGTACTTC. It encodes CASSSTGVGETQYF.

The V and J genes are TRBV7-2 and TRBJ2-7; TRBD1 agrees at 7 bases. Germline V gene sequence: CDR1 SGHTA, CDR2 FQGNSA. V was clipped by 3 bases and J by 2 bases; unmatched bases: 4. The CDR3 covers 14 residues. CDR3 nucleotide sequence: TGTGCCAGCAGCTTCGACAGGGTTACCTACGAGCAGTACTTC. Protein sequence: CASSFDRVTYEQYF.

This chain joins TRBV7-8 and TRBJ1-3, with D possibly matching TRBD1 (5 bases). The CDR3 is 17 amino acids. Trimming left V 0 bases short and J 0 bases short, with 12 bases between. Per germline, CDR1 SGHVS and CDR2 FQNEAQ. The chain's CDR3 is CASSLAAGSYSGNTIYF. The CDR3 DNA reads TGTGCCAGCAGCTTAGCAGCAGGGTCCTACTCTGGAAACACCATATATTTT.

The chain recombines TRBV2 with TRBJ1-4; D possibly corresponds to TRBD1 (5 bases). The V gene lost 5 bases and the J gene lost 6 bases, with 10 bases spanning the gap. CDR3 size: 13 residues. Germline assignment: CDR1 SNHLY and CDR2 FYNNEI. Here the CDR3 reads CASSRQGDEKLFF. CDR3 sequence (DNA): TGTGCCAGCAGTCGCCAGGGAGATGAAAAACTGTTTTTT. The whole variable domain, remainder taken from reference TRBV2 and TRBJ1-4, is EPEVTQTPSHQVTQMGQEVILRCVPISNHLYFYWYRQILGQKVEFLVSFYNNEISEKSEIFDDQFSVERPDGSNFTLKIRSTKLEDSAMYFCASSRQGDEKLFFGSGTQLSVL.

This chain joins TRBV5-1 and TRBJ1-3; D perhaps matches TRBD1 (6 bases). The length of the CDR3 is 15 residues. Looked up from germline, CDR1 is SGHRS and CDR2 is YFSETQ. Trimming shortened V by 2 bases and J by 2 bases, and 11 bases separated the two germline ends. The CDR3 region is CASSLPTGTGNTIYF. The DNA for the CDR3 is TGCGCCAGCAGCTTACCAACAGGGACTGGAAACACCATATATTTT. Together with reference TRBV5-1 and TRBJ1-3, the CDR3 gives the full variable domain: KAGVTQTPRYLIKTRGQQVTLSCSPISGHRSVSWYQQTPGQGLQFLFEYFSETQRNKGNFPGRFSGRQFSNSRSEMNVSTLELGDSALYLCASSLPTGTGNTIYFGEGSWLTVV.

The chain recombines TRBV4-3 with TRBJ2-3; D perhaps matches TRBD1 (5 bases). Germline CDR1 is LGHNA and CDR2 is YSLEER. The V end lost 0 bases, the J end lost 3 bases, and 19 bases lay between the germline ends. CDR3 size: 18 residues. The CDR3, as DNA: TGCGCCAGCAGCCAAGATGTTAGGAAGGGGCACCGAACAGATACGCAGTATTTT. Translating it yields CASSQDVRKGHRTDTQYF.

This clone occurred a few times. The rearrangement links TRBV30 to TRBJ1-1; D may be TRBD1 (5 bases). This CDR3 spans 12 amino acids. CDR1 and CDR2 from the germline V gene are GTSNPN and SVGIG (reference sequence). With 2 bases removed from V and 6 bases from J, the gap between germline ends came to 10 bases. CDR3 amino acids: CAWSTRAPEAFF. The CDR3 nucleotides read TGTGCCTGGAGTACCAGGGCCCCTGAAGCTTTCTTT.